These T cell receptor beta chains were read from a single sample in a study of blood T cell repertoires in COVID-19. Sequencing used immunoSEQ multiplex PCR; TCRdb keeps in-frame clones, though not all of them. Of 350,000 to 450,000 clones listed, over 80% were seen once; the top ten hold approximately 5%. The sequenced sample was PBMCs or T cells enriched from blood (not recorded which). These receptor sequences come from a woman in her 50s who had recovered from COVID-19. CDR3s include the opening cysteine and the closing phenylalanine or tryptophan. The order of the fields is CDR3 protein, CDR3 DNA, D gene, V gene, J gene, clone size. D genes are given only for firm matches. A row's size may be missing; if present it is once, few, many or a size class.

CASSFTGGIGYGYTF	TGCGCCAGCAGCTTCACAGGGGGCATCGGCTATGGCTACACCTTC	TRBD1	TRBV5-1	TRBJ1-2	NA
CASSQSTGWSVEQYF	TGTGCCAGCAGCCAATCCACGGGGTGGTCGGTCGAGCAGTACTTC	NA	TRBV3-1/TRBV3-2	TRBJ2-7	NA
CASNMGQKKYSNQPQHF	TGTGCCAGCAATATGGGACAGAAAAAGTATAGCAATCAGCCCCAGCATTTT	TRBD1	TRBV5-8	TRBJ1-5	NA
CASSLDFKSLSGAGANVLTF	TGTGCCAGCAGCTTAGACTTTAAGAGTTTGTCGGGGGCTGGGGCCAACGTCCTGACTTTC	NA	TRBV7-6	TRBJ2-6	NA
CASSSLAGGVGTQYF	TGTGCCAGCAGCTCTCTAGCGGGGGGCGTGGGAACGCAGTATTTT	TRBD2	TRBV7-2	TRBJ2-3	NA
CSVVAGHGYTF	TGCAGCGTGGTTGCAGGGCATGGCTACACCTTC	NA	TRBV29-1	TRBJ1-2	few
CASSLPNSRYEQYF	TGTGCCAGCAGTTTGCCAAATTCTCGGTACGAGCAGTACTTC	NA	TRBV6-2/TRBV6-3	TRBJ2-7	NA
CASSLNAGYNEQFF	TGTGCCAGCAGCTTAAACGCCGGCTACAATGAGCAGTTCTTC	NA	TRBV11-3	TRBJ2-1	NA
CATTSGVPPYEQYF	TGTGCCACTACTTCCGGGGTTCCTCCCTACGAGCAGTACTTC	NA	TRBV28	TRBJ2-7	NA
CASSTTGLNTEAFF	TGTGCCAGCAGTACGACAGGGCTGAACACTGAAGCTTTCTTT	TRBD1	TRBV9	TRBJ1-1	NA